This T cell receptor beta chain was captured in a study of T cells in Graves' hyperthyroidism and ophthalmopathy. RNA transcripts provided the source from which TCR beta CDR3 regions were amplified. A first-round RT-PCR of the TCR CDR3 used the HTBI primer set. TCRdb re-called the multiplex PCR reads through MiXCR, storing one row per CDR3 protein. The data hold around 720,000 distinct CDR3 sequences, with 35% observed a single time. Germline CDR1 is MNHEY and CDR2 is SVGAGI. V gave up 5 bases and J gave up 4 bases, with 12 bases separating them. This CDR3 has 14 amino acids. The sequence was obtained from a woman in her forties with Graves' hyperthyroidism. The sample consisted of blood. The chain links TRBV6-5 to TRBJ2-1; D unclear. The CDR3 DNA sequence: TGTGCCAGCAGTCTCGGACGGGTTTACAATGAGCAGTTCTTC. It encodes CASSLGRVYNEQFF.